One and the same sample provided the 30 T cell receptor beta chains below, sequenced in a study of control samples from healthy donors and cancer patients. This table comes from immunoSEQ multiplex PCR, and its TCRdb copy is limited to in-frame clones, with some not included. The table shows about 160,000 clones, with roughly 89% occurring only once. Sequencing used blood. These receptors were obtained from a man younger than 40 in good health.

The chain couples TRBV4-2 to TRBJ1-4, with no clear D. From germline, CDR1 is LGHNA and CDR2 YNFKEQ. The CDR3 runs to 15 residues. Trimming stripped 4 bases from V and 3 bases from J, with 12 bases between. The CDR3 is CASSLQEGANEKLFF. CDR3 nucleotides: TGTGCCAGCAGCCTCCAGGAAGGAGCTAATGAAAAACTGTTTTTT.

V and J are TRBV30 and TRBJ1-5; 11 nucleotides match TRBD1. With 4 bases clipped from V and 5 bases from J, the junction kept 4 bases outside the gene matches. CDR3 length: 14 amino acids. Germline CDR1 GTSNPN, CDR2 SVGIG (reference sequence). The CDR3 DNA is TGTGCCTGGAAGGGACAGGGGGTACATCAGCCCCAGCATTTT. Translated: CAWKGQGVHQPQHF. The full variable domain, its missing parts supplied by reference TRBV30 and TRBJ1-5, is SQTIHQWPATLVQPVGSPLSLECTVEGTSNPNLYWYRQAAGRGLQLLFYSVGIGQISSEVPQNLSASRPQDRQFILSSKKLLLSDSGFYLCAWKGQGVHQPQHFGDGTRLSIL.

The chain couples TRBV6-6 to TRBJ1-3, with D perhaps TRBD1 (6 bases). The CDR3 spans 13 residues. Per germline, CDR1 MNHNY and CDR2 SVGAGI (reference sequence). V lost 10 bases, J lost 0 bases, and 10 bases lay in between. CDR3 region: CATGQSSGNTIYF. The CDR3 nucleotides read TGTGCCACCGGACAGAGCTCTGGAAACACCATATATTTT.

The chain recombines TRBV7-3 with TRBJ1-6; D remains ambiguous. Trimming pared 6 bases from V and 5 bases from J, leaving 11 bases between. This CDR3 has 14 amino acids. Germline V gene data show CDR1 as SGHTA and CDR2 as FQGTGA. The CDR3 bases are TGTGCCAGCAGTCCCGACGGGAATAATTCACCCCTCCACTTT. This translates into CASSPDGNNSPLHF.

The CDR3 is CASRLSSGLLNEQFF. Here the CDR3 DNA reads TGTGCCAGCAGGCTTAGCAGCGGGCTACTCAATGAGCAGTTCTTC. V and J are TRBV27 and TRBJ2-1; maybe TRBD2 (6 bases). The CDR3 has 15 amino acids. Trimming left V 6 bases short and J 6 bases short, with 18 bases between. Germline V lookup: CDR1 MNHEY, CDR2 SMNVEV (reference sequence).

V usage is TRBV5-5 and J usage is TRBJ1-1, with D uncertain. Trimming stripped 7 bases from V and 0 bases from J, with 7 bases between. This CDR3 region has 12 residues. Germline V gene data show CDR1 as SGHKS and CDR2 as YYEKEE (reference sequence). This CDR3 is CASGGMNTEAFF. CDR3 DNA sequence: TGTGCCAGCGGCGGTATGAACACTGAAGCTTTCTTT.

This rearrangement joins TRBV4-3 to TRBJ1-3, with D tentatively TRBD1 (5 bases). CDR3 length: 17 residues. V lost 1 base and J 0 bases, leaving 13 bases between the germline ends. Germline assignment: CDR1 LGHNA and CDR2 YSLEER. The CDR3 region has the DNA TGCGCCAGCAGCCAAGGCCCGGGACTTAACTCTGGAAACACCATATATTTT. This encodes CASSQGPGLNSGNTIYF.

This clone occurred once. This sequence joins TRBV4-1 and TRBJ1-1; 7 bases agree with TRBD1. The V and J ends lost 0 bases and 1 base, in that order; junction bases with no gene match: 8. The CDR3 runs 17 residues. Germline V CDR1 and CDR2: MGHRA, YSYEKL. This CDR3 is CASSQDVGQATNTEAFF. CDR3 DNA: TGCGCCAGCAGCCAAGATGTCGGACAGGCGACGAACACTGAAGCTTTCTTT.

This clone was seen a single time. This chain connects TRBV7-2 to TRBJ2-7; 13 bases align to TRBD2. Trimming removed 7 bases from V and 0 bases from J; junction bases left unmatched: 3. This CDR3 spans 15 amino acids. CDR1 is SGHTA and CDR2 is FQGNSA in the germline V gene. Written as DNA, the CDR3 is TGTGCCAGCAAAAGGACTAGCGGGGGCTCCTACGAGCAGTACTTC. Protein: CASKRTSGGSYEQYF.

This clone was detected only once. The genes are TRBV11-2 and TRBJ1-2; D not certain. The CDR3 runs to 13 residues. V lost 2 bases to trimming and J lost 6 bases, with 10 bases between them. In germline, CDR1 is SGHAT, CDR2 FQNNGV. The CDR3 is CASSLKDLNGYTF. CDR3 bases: TGTGCCAGCAGCTTAAAGGACCTCAATGGCTACACCTTC.

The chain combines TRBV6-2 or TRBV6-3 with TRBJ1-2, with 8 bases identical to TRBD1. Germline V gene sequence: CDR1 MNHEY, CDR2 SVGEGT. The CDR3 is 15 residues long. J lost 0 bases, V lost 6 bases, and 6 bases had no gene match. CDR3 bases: TGTGCCAGCAGCGACGAGACAGGGGCTAACTATGGCTACACCTTC. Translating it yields CASSDETGANYGYTF.

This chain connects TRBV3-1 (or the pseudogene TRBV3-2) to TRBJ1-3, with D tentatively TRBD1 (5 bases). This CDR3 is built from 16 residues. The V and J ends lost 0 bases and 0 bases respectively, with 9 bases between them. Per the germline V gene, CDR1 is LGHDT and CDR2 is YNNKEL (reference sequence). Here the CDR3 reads CASSQESGSSGNTIYF. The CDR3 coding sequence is TGTGCCAGCAGCCAAGAATCAGGGAGCTCTGGAAACACCATATATTTT.

In nucleotides, the CDR3 is TGTGCCAGCAGCTTTGGCGGATTCTATGGCTACACCTTC. Residues: CASSFGGFYGYTF. The rearrangement uses TRBV7-6 and TRBJ1-2; D is unresolved. Germline V gene lookup returns CDR1 SGHVS and CDR2 FNYEAQ. Between the trimmed V and J ends, which lost 3 bases and 4 bases, there was a span of 9 bases. The CDR3 totals 13 residues.

The CDR3 is CASGRMGQVTTNEKLFF. The CDR3 DNA sequence: TGTGCCAGCGGACGAATGGGACAGGTGACTACTAATGAAAAACTGTTTTTT. The chain carries TRBV5-5 and TRBJ1-4; 8 positions agree with TRBD1. V was pared by 7 bases and J by 2 bases, with 13 bases of the junction left unmatched. The V gene's germline CDR1 is SGHKS and CDR2 YYEKEE (reference sequence). The CDR3 runs to 17 residues.

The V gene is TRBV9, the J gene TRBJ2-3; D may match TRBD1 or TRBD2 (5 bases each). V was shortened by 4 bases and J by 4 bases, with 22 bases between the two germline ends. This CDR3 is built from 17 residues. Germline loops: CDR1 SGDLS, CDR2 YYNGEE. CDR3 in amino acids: CASSQGTLNSIADTQYF. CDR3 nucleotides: TGTGCCAGCAGCCAAGGGACCTTAAATTCCATCGCAGATACGCAGTATTTT. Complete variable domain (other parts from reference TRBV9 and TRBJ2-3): DSGVTQTPKHLITATGQRVTLRCSPRSGDLSVYWYQQSLDQGLQFLIQYYNGEERAKGNILERFSAQQFPDLHSELNLSSLELGDSALYFCASSQGTLNSIADTQYFGPGTRLTVL.

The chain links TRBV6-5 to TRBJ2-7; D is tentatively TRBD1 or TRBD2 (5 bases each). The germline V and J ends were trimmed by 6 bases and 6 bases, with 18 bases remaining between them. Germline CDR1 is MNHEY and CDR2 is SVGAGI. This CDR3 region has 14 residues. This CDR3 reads CASRQDRIGVEQYF. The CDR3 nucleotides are TGTGCCAGCAGACAGGACCGGATCGGGGTCGAGCAGTACTTC.

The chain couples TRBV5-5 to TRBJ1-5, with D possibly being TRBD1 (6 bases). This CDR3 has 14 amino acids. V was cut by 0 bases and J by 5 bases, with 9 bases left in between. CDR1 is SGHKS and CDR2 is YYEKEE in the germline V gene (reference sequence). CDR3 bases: TGTGCCAGCAGCTTGGTACAGGGCGATCAGCCCCAGCATTTT. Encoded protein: CASSLVQGDQPQHF.

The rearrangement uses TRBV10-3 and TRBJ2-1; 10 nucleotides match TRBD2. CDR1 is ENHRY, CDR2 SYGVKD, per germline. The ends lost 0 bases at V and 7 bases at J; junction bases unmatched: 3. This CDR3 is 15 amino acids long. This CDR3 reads CAISESPTSGNEQFF. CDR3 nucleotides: TGTGCCATCAGTGAGTCTCCGACTAGCGGGAATGAGCAGTTCTTC.

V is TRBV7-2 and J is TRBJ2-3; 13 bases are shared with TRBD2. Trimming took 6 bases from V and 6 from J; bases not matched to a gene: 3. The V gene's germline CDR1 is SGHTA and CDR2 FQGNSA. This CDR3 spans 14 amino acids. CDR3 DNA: TGTGCCAGCAGACTAGCGGGAGGGCCGGATACGCAGTATTTT. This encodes CASRLAGGPDTQYF.

The CDR3 nucleotides are TGTGCCAGCAGTGAATTGGGTGACCAAGAGACCCAGTACTTC. It is translated as CASSELGDQETQYF. The chain has TRBV6-1 and TRBJ2-5; D is uncertain. This CDR3 is built from 14 residues. The germline V gene has CDR1 MNHNS and CDR2 SASEGT. V was trimmed by 2 bases and J by 0 bases, leaving 7 bases between them.

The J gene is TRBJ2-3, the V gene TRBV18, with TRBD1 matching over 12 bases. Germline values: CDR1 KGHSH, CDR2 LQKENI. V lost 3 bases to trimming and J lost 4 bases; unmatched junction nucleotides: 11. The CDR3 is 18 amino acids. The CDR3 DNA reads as TGTGCCAGCTCACCCGGTCTCCGGGACAGGGGGCAAGCAGATACGCAGTATTTT. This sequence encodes CASSPGLRDRGQADTQYF.

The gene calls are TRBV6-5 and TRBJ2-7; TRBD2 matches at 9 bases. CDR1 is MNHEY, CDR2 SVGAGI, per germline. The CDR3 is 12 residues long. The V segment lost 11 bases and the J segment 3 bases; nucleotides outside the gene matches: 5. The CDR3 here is CAASGNGYEQYF. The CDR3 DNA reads TGTGCCGCTAGCGGGAACGGCTACGAGCAGTACTTC.

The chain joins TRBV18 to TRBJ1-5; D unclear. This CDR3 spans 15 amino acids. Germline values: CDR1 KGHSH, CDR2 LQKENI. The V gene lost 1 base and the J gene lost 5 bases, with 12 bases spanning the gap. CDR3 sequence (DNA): TGTGCCAGCTCACCACAGGAGGCGCCCGATCAGCCCCAGCATTTT. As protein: CASSPQEAPDQPQHF. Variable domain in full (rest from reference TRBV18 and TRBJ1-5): NAGVMQNPRHLVRRRGQEARLRCSPMKGHSHVYWYRQLPEEGLKFMVYLQKENIIDESGMPKERFSAEFPKEGPSILRIQQVVRGDSAAYFCASSPQEAPDQPQHFGDGTRLSIL.

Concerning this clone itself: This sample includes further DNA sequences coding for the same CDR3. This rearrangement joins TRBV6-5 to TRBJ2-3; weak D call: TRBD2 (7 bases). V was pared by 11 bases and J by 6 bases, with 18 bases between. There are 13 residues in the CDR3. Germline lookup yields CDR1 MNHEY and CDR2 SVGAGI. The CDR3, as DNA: TGTGCCTCCTGGGGGGGGGCCGGGGATACGCAGTATTTT. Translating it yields CASWGGAGDTQYF.

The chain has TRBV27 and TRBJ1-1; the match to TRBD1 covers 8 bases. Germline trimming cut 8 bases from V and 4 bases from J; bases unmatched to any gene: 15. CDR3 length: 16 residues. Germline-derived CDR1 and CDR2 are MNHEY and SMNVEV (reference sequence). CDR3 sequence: CASGPTAGGGLTEAFF. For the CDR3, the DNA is TGTGCCAGCGGCCCTACGGCAGGGGGCGGCCTCACTGAAGCTTTCTTT.

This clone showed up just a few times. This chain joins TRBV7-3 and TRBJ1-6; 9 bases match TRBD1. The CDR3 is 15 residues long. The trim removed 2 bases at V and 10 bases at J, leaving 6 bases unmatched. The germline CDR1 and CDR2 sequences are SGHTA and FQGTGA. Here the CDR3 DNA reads TGTGCCAGCAGCTTATACCCGGGACAGGGCTCACCCCTCCACTTT. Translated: CASSLYPGQGSPLHF.

The CDR3 bases are TGTGCCAGCGGCTCAGGCGGCTCCTACGAGCAGTACTTC. Encoded protein: CASGSGGSYEQYF. The V gene is TRBV6-6, the J gene TRBJ2-7; D uncertain. V was pared by 8 bases and J by 0 bases, with 11 bases between. The germline gives CDR1 MNHNY, CDR2 SVGAGI (reference sequence). CDR3 size: 13 residues.

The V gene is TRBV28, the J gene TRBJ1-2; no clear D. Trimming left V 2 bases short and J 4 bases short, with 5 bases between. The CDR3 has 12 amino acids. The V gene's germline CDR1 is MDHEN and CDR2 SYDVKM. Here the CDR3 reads CASSLGSYGYTF. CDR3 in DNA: TGTGCCAGCAGTTTAGGCAGCTATGGCTACACCTTC.

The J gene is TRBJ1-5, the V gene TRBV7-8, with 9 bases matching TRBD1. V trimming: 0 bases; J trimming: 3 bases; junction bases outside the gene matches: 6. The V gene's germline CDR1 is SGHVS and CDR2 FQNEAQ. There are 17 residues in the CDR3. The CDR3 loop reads CASSLARGQGFNQPQHF. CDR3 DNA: TGTGCCAGCAGCTTAGCGCGTGGACAGGGGTTCAATCAGCCCCAGCATTTT.

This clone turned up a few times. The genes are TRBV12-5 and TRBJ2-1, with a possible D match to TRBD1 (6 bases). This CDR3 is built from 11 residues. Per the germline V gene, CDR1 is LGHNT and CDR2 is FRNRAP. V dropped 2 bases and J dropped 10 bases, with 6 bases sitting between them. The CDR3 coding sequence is TGTGCTAGTGGTTTGAGGGGGGAGCAGTTCTTC. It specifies CASGLRGEQFF.